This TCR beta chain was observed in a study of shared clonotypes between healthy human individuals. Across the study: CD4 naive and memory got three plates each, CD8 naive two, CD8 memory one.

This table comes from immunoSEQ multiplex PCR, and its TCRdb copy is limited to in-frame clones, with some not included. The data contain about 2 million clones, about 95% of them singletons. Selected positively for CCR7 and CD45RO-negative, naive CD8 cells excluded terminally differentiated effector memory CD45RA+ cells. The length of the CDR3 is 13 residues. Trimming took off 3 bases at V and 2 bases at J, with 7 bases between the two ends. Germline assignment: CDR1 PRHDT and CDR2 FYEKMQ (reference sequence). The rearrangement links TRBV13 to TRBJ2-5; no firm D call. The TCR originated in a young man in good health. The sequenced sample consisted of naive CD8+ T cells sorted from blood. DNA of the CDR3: TGTGCCAGCAGCTTCAGACCTCAAGAGACCCAGTACTTC. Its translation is CASSFRPQETQYF. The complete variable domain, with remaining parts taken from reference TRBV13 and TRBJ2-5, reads AAGVIQSPRHLIKEKRETATLKCYPIPRHDTVYWYQQGPGQDPQFLISFYEKMQSDKGSIPDRFSAQQFSDYHSELNMSSLELGDSALYFCASSFRPQETQYFGPGTRLLVL.